The 6 T cell receptor beta chains reported below all come from one sample, sequenced in a study of blood T cell repertoires in COVID-19. Libraries were prepared by immunoSEQ multiplex PCR; TCRdb keeps only in-frame clonotypes and omits some of them. The table has around 200,000 clones, about 85% seen once; the top ten hold about 6.5%. The sequencing input was peripheral blood. The receptors were sampled from a woman aged 40 to 50 with COVID-19, enrolled during active disease.

The chain has TRBV5-1 and TRBJ2-5, with a possible D match to TRBD1 (5 bases). V lost 1 base and J 1 base, leaving 11 bases between the germline ends. Germline CDR1 SGHRS, CDR2 YFSETQ. The CDR3 has 15 amino acids. The chain's CDR3 is CASSLWVGVQETQYF. DNA of the CDR3: TGCGCCAGCAGCTTGTGGGTAGGGGTCCAAGAGACCCAGTACTTC. The entire variable domain, with the rest obtained from reference TRBV5-1 and TRBJ2-5, is as follows: KAGVTQTPRYLIKTRGQQVTLSCSPISGHRSVSWYQQTPGQGLQFLFEYFSETQRNKGNFPGRFSGRQFSNSRSEMNVSTLELGDSALYLCASSLWVGVQETQYFGPGTRLLVL.

The chain recombines TRBV30 with TRBJ1-2, with D possibly TRBD1 on 5 matching bases. Between the trimmed V and J ends, which lost 6 bases and 5 bases, there was a span of 16 bases. This CDR3 comprises 13 residues. Germline CDR1 and CDR2: GTSNPN and SVGIG (reference sequence). CDR3 sequence: CACDQGSTYGYTF. In DNA form, the CDR3 reads TGTGCCTGCGATCAGGGTAGTACTTATGGCTACACCTTC.

The rearrangement links TRBV5-4 to TRBJ1-4, with TRBD1 identical over 8 bases. This CDR3 has 16 amino acids. CDR1 SGHNT and CDR2 YYREEE come from the germline V gene (reference sequence). With 2 bases clipped from V and 4 bases from J, the junction kept 7 bases outside the gene matches. The CDR3 nucleotides are TGTGCCAGCAGCTTATACGGACAGGGAGTTAATGAAAAACTGTTTTTT. Amino acids: CASSLYGQGVNEKLFF.

The J gene is TRBJ2-7, the V gene TRBV29-1, with 8 bases identical to TRBD2. V lost 6 bases to trimming and J lost 0 bases; unmatched junction nucleotides: 7. Germline loops: CDR1 SQVTM, CDR2 ANQGSEA. This CDR3 spans 14 amino acids. The CDR3 DNA is TGCAGCGTCGCGCTAGCGGGTAGCTCCTACGAGCAGTACTTC. This encodes CSVALAGSSYEQYF.

The rearrangement links TRBV18 to TRBJ2-7; the match to TRBD1 covers 9 bases. V was pared by 6 bases and J by 6 bases, with 12 bases of the junction left unmatched. CDR1 KGHSH and CDR2 LQKENI come from the germline V gene. The CDR3 spans 15 residues. The CDR3 region has the DNA TGTGCCAGCTCCGCCTCGGGGACAGGGCCAACCGAGCAGTACTTC. Its translation is CASSASGTGPTEQYF.

The rearrangement links TRBV7-3 to TRBJ2-1, with 7 bases that match TRBD1. The germline V gene encodes CDR1 SGHTA and CDR2 FQGTGA. V lost 4 bases, J lost 5 bases, and 8 bases stayed unmatched. The CDR3 spans 15 residues. CDR3 sequence: CASSSGQVGDNEQFF. CDR3 coding DNA: TGTGCCAGCAGCTCCGGACAGGTTGGGGACAATGAGCAGTTCTTC.